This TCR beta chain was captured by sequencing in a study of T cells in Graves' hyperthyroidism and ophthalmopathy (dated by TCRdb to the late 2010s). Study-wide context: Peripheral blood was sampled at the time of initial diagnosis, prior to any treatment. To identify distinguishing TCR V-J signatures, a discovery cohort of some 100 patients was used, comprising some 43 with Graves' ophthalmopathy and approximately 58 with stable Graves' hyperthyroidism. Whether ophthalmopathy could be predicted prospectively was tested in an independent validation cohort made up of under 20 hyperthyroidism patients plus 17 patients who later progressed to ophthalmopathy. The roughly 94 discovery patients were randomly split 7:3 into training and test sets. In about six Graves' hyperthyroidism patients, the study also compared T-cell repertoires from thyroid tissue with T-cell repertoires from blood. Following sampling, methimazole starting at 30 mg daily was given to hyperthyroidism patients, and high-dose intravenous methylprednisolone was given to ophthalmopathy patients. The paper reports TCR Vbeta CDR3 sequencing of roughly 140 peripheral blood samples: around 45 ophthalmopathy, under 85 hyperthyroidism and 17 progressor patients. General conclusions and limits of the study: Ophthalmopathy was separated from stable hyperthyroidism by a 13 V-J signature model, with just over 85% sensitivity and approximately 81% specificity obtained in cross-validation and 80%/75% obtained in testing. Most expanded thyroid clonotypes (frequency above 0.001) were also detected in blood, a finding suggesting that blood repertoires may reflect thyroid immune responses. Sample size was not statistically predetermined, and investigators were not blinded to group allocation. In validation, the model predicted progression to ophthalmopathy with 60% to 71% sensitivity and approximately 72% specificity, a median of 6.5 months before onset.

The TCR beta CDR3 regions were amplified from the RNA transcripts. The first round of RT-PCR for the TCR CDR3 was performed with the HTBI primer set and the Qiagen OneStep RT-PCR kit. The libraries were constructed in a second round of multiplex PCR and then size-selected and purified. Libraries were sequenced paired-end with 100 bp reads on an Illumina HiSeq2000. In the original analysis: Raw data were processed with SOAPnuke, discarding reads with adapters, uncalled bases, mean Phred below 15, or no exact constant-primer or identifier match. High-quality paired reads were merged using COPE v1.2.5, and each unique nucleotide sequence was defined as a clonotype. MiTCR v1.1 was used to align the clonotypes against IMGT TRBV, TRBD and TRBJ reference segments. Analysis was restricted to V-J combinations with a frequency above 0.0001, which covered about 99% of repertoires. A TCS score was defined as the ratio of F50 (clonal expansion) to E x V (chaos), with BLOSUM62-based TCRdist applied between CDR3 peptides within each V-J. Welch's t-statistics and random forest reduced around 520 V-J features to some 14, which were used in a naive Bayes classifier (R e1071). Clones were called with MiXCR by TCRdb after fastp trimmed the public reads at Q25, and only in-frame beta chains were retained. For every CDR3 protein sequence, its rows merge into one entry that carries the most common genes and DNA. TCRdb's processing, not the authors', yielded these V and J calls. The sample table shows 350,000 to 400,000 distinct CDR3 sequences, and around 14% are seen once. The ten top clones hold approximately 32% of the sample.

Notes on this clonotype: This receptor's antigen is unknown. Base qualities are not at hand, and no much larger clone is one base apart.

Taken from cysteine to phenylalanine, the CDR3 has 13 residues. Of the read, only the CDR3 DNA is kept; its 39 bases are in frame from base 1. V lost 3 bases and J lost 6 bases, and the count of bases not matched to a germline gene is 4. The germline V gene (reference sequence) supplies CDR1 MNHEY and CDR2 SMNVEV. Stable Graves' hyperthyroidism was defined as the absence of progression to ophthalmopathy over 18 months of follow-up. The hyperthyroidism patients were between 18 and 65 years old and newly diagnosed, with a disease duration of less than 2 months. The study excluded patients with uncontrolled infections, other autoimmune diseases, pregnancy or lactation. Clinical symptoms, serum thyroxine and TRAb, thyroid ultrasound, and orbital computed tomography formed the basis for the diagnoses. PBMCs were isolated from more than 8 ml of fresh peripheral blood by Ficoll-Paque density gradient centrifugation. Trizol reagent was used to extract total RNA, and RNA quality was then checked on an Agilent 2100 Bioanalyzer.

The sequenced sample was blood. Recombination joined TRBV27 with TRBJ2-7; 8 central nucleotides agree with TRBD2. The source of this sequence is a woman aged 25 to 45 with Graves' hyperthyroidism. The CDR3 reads CASSLTGRAEQYF. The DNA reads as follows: TGTGCCAGCAGTTTGACCGGGAGGGCCGAGCAGTACTTC.